This T cell receptor beta chain is drawn from a study of blood T cells in healthy people across ages. This CDR3 is built from 14 residues. Germline V lookup: CDR1 LNHNV, CDR2 YYDKDF (reference sequence). The V and J ends lost 0 bases and 7 bases respectively, with 9 bases between them. Then a second PCR, running roughly 7 to 12 cycles, was carried out with a sample-barcoded 5' primer and a J-beta primer mix. TCRdb reanalysed the 5' RACE reads using MiXCR and keeps one entry per CDR3 protein. The table records around 600,000 distinct CDR3 sequences, roughly 48% of them present only once. The receptor's source is a man at least 80 years old in good health. This chain joins TRBV15 and TRBJ2-2, with a tentative D call TRBD2 (5 bases). Sample: blood. CDR3 in DNA: TGTGCCACCAGCAGAGAGTCGGGGATCGGGGAGCTGTTTTTT. This codes for CATSRESGIGELFF.